Shown below are 20 T cell receptor beta chains from a single sample sequenced in a study of CD8 T cells in ankylosing spondylitis. No antigens are known for them. TCRdb ran MiXCR on the 5' RACE reads and lists one entry per CDR3 protein. The table has about 420,000 distinct CDR3 sequences, about a fifth seen once. Findings and caveats of the study: In ankylosing spondylitis blood, a motif of roughly 8 highly homologous TCR beta variants appeared characteristic.

Material: blood, either unsorted or a sorted T cell fraction (not recorded which). These receptors were taken from a male donor with ankylosing spondylitis.

The V and J genes are TRBV6-1 and TRBJ2-3, with D possibly matching TRBD1 (6 bases). This CDR3 spans 15 amino acids. Trimming stripped 6 bases from V and 6 bases from J, with 19 bases between. Germline lookup yields CDR1 MNHNS and CDR2 SASEGT. CDR3 in amino acids: CASREQEYRADTQYF. In DNA, the CDR3 is TGTGCCAGCAGAGAGCAAGAATACAGGGCGGATACGCAGTATTTT.

The chain joins TRBV24-1 to TRBJ1-5, with a weak D call TRBD1 (5 bases). Germline CDR1 reads KGHDR; CDR2 reads SFDVKD. V was shortened by 3 bases and J by 9 bases, with 8 bases between the two germline ends. CDR3 length equals 12 residues. The chain's CDR3 is CATSDPQGPQHF. Here the CDR3 DNA reads TGTGCCACCAGTGATCCCCAGGGGCCCCAGCATTTT.

The chain carries TRBV19 and TRBJ1-4; a possible D gene is TRBD1 (5 bases). From germline, CDR1 is LNHDA and CDR2 SQIVND (reference sequence). The CDR3 contains 15 residues. Between the trimmed V and J ends, which lost 3 bases and 3 bases, there was a span of 11 bases. Here the CDR3 DNA reads TGTGCCAGTAGTATGCTCCTGACAGCTAATGAAAAACTGTTTTTT. Its protein product is CASSMLLTANEKLFF.

This clonotype showed up just a few times. The chain links TRBV9 to TRBJ2-7; D possibly uses TRBD1 or TRBD2 (5 bases each). The CDR3 runs 15 residues. V gave up 2 bases and J gave up 3 bases, with 15 bases separating them. Germline loops: CDR1 SGDLS, CDR2 YYNGEE. The CDR3 DNA is TGTGCCAGCAGCGTCCTCGGGACGGTCGGCTACGAGCAGTACTTC. Translated, it gives CASSVLGTVGYEQYF.

The rearrangement links TRBV20-1 to TRBJ2-5; TRBD2 matches at 7 bases. The CDR3 spans 14 residues. CDR1 is DFQATT, CDR2 SNEGSKA, per germline (reference sequence). J was trimmed by 5 bases and V by 1 base; bases with no gene match: 7. DNA for the CDR3: TGCAGTGCTAGAGCCCCCGTGGGGGGGGAGACCCAGTACTTC. Encoded protein: CSARAPVGGETQYF.

The chain is built from TRBV2 and TRBJ1-6; tentative D call: TRBD1 (6 bases). This CDR3 is 15 amino acids long. Germline lookup yields CDR1 SNHLY and CDR2 FYNNEI. The ends were cut back, 4 bases at V and 9 bases at J, with 16 bases in the middle. CDR3 nucleotide sequence: TGTGCCAGCAGTGTTGATGGGGGGCAGATTTCACCCCTCCACTTT. It yields the protein CASSVDGGQISPLHF.

This clonotype was counted a few times. This likely comes from a read error, as the CDR3 has no conserved phenylalanine or tryptophan at its end. No DNA is shown, since the ends of the CDR3 on it are uncertain; the CDR3 is the one TCRdb lists. This chain connects TRBV20-1 to TRBJ2-7; TRBD1 was called by the table and not checked on the DNA. Germline CDR1 reads DFQATT; CDR2 reads SNEGSKA (reference sequence). The CDR3 region is 13 residues in length, termini included. The CDR3 loop reads CSARDVIRSTGLD.

The genes are TRBV7-2 and TRBJ1-1; 7 nucleotides agree with TRBD1. V dropped 3 bases and J dropped 4; count of bases not matched to a gene: 5. The CDR3 has 14 residues. Germline lookup yields CDR1 SGHTA and CDR2 FQGNSA. CDR3: CASSFIQGSTEAFF. The CDR3 coding sequence is TGTGCCAGCAGCTTTATACAGGGGAGCACTGAAGCTTTCTTT.

The rearrangement links TRBV20-1 to TRBJ1-5, with 7 nucleotides matching TRBD1. The length of the CDR3 is 15 residues. V gave up 1 base and J gave up 3 bases; unmatched junction bases: 6. Germline V gene data show CDR1 as DFQATT and CDR2 as SNEGSKA (reference sequence). The CDR3 spells CSARAPGQFNQPQHF. CDR3 bases: TGCAGTGCTAGAGCCCCGGGACAGTTCAATCAGCCCCAGCATTTT.

The V gene is TRBV20-1, the J gene TRBJ2-3; D gene ambiguous. V was cut by 4 bases and J by 0 bases, with 8 bases left in between. From germline, CDR1 is DFQATT and CDR2 SNEGSKA (reference sequence). CDR3 length: 13 residues. CDR3 DNA: TGCAGTGCTATAGGTCGGAGCACAGATACGCAGTATTTT. Translated, it gives CSAIGRSTDTQYF.

The CDR3 bases are TGCGCCAGCAGCTTGGACAGGGTGGAGGAAAAACTGTTTTTT. Translating gives CASSLDRVEEKLFF. The chain is built from TRBV5-1 and TRBJ1-4; perhaps TRBD1 as D (6 bases). V dropped 0 bases and J dropped 8 bases, with 11 bases sitting between them. Germline V gene sequence: CDR1 SGHRS, CDR2 YFSETQ. This CDR3 region has 14 residues.

The J gene is TRBJ1-5, the V gene TRBV9; no definite D call. This CDR3 region has 15 residues. Trimming took 3 bases from V and 2 from J, leaving 12 bases between them. Germline values: CDR1 SGDLS, CDR2 YYNGEE. This chain's CDR3 is CASSAVGNGNQPQHF. The DNA of the CDR3 is TGTGCCAGCAGCGCCGTAGGGAATGGCAATCAGCCCCAGCATTTT.

This clonotype was observed once. V and J are TRBV7-9 and TRBJ2-7, with D maybe TRBD2 (6 bases). The CDR3 contains 14 residues. V lost 1 base to trimming and J lost 4 bases, with 11 bases between them. Germline-derived CDR1 and CDR2 are SEHNR and FQNEAQ (reference sequence). CDR3 in DNA: TGTGCCAGCAGCTTAGACACGGGAGTTTACGAGCAGTACTTC. Its protein product is CASSLDTGVYEQYF.

The chain employs TRBV5-1 and TRBJ2-2; TRBD2 aligns across 11 bases. In germline, CDR1 is SGHRS, CDR2 YFSETQ. The CDR3 loop spans 16 amino acids. With 3 bases clipped from V and 5 bases from J, the junction kept 6 bases outside the gene matches. CDR3 loop: CASSSGLAAGTGELFF. The CDR3 bases are TGCGCCAGCAGCTCGGGACTAGCGGCCGGGACCGGGGAGCTGTTTTTT. The full variable domain, rest sourced from reference TRBV5-1 and TRBJ2-2, is KAGVTQTPRYLIKTRGQQVTLSCSPISGHRSVSWYQQTPGQGLQFLFEYFSETQRNKGNFPGRFSGRQFSNSRSEMNVSTLELGDSALYLCASSSGLAAGTGELFFGEGSRLTVL.

The V gene is TRBV4-2, the J gene TRBJ2-7; a weak D match, TRBD1 (6 bases). The CDR3 is 15 residues long. Germline V gene sequence: CDR1 LGHNA, CDR2 YNFKEQ. Deletions cut 3 bases from V and 9 bases from J, with 21 bases between. As DNA, the CDR3 is TGTGCCAGCAGCCAGGCCGACTACCAGGGGCGGTGGCAGTACTTC. Translating it yields CASSQADYQGRWQYF.

Only a few counts were recorded for this clonotype. The CDR3 DNA sequence: TGTGCCAGCAGCCAAAACACTCAAGCACTGTTTTTT. The encoded protein is CASSQNTQALFF. This chain joins TRBV3-1 and TRBJ1-4; no firm D call. Germline loops: CDR1 LGHDT, CDR2 YNNKEL (reference sequence). The ends were cut back, 2 bases at V and 13 bases at J, with 11 bases in the middle. The CDR3 has 12 residues.

In its sample, this clonotype was seen a few times. The chain uses TRBV5-1 and TRBJ1-2; TRBD1 aligns across 9 bases. CDR1 and CDR2 (germline): SGHRS, YFSETQ. CDR3 length equals 15 residues. V shed 3 bases, J shed 2 bases, and the junction held 5 bases outside the gene matches. The CDR3 bases are TGCGCCAGCAGCTCCTGGGACAGGGCCAACTATGGCTACACCTTC. Its protein is CASSSWDRANYGYTF.

The CDR3 bases are TGCAGTGCTAGCCCCGGGGCCCCCTACAATGAGCAGTTCTTC. Translating gives CSASPGAPYNEQFF. V and J are TRBV20-1 and TRBJ2-1; the D call may be TRBD1 or TRBD2 (5 bases each). Germline V gene data show CDR1 as DFQATT and CDR2 as SNEGSKA (reference sequence). This CDR3 has 14 amino acids. Trimming shortened V by 3 bases and J by 2 bases, and 11 bases separated the two germline ends.

This clonotype showed up just a few times. V is TRBV15 and J is TRBJ2-1; 9 nucleotides line up with TRBD2. CDR1 is LNHNV, CDR2 YYDKDF, per germline (reference sequence). With V trimmed by 5 bases and J by 1 base, 6 bases remained unmatched. CDR3 length equals 16 residues. The CDR3 loop is CATSGLAGASYNEQFF. CDR3 nucleotides: TGTGCCACCAGCGGGTTAGCGGGAGCGTCCTACAATGAGCAGTTCTTC.

The chain is built from TRBV11-3 and TRBJ1-1, with a tentative D call TRBD1 (5 bases). This CDR3 is 13 amino acids long. The ends were cut back, 5 bases at V and 3 bases at J, with 10 bases in the middle. Germline values: CDR1 SGHNT, CDR2 YENEEA. CDR3 sequence reads: CASSPDSYTEAFF. The CDR3 DNA reads as TGTGCCAGCAGCCCCGACAGCTACACTGAAGCTTTCTTT. Supplemented by reference TRBV11-3 and TRBJ1-1, the full variable domain reads EAGVVQSPRYKIIEKKQPVAFWCNPISGHNTLYWYLQNLGQGPELLIRYENEEAVDDSQLPKDRFSAERLKGVDSTLKIQPAELGDSAVYLCASSPDSYTEAFFGQGTRLTVV.